This T cell receptor beta chain was captured in a study of blood T cell repertoires in COVID-19. CDR3 length equals 15 residues. V dropped 5 bases and J dropped 3; count of bases not matched to a gene: 6. Germline assignment: CDR1 MDHEN and CDR2 SYDVKM. Generated by immunoSEQ multiplex PCR, the TCRdb table keeps only in-frame clones and is missing some. This repertoire shows approximately 240,000 clones, around 90% found once; its top ten account for around 6%. The TCR comes from a young woman with acute COVID-19. The chain recombines TRBV28 with TRBJ1-5; 8 positions agree with TRBD1. The sequencing input was PBMCs or T cells enriched from blood (not recorded which). The CDR3 coding sequence is TGTGCCAGCAGTATCGGACAGGGACACAATCAGCCCCAGCATTTT. It specifies CASSIGQGHNQPQHF.